The following is a T cell receptor (beta chain) sequence with its context. What it recognizes is unknown. These data originate in a study of CD8 T cells in ankylosing spondylitis. Overall study findings and caveats: A CD8+ phenotype characterized the disease-linked clones, which were relatively rare in peripheral blood. Before this, some motif variants had been reported in reactive arthritis synovial fluid and blood. In ankylosing spondylitis blood, a motif of roughly 8 highly homologous TCR beta variants appeared characteristic. Disease-linked clones reportedly showed significant enrichment in matched ankylosing spondylitis synovial fluid.

Using quantitative 5'-RACE with molecular barcodes, the authors made TCR beta libraries. TCRdb passed the 5' RACE reads through MiXCR, listing each CDR3 protein once. The sample has roughly 440,000 distinct CDR3 sequences; roughly 18% are singletons. CDR3 length: 17 residues. V dropped 0 bases and J dropped 10; count of bases not matched to a gene: 9. Germline V lookup: CDR1 SGHAT, CDR2 FQNNGV. Sequencing was performed on blood, either unsorted or a sorted T cell fraction (not recorded which). V usage is TRBV11-2 and J usage is TRBJ1-6, with 10 positions matching TRBD1. The TCR comes from a male donor with ankylosing spondylitis. As DNA, the CDR3 is TGTGCCAGCAGCTTAGATAGGACAGGGGGTTCGGAGTCACCCCTCCACTTT. Its protein product is CASSLDRTGGSESPLHF. The full variable domain, completed using reference TRBV11-2 and TRBJ1-6, is EAGVAQSPRYKIIEKRQSVAFWCNPISGHATLYWYQQILGQGPKLLIQFQNNGVVDDSQLPKDRFSAERLKGVDSTLKIQPAKLEDSAVYLCASSLDRTGGSESPLHFGNGTRLTVT.